This TCR beta chain derives from a study of naive and memory T cell subsets. Study-level findings and limits: A few larger clonotypes appeared in naive repertoires, especially CD8, possibly memory cells re-expressing CD45RA. A clonotype means one alpha or beta sequence, not an alpha/beta pair. Over 90% of naive TCR sequences appeared only once, unlike memory subsets.

This CDR3 is built from 18 residues. V lost 0 bases, J lost 7 bases, and 17 bases stayed unmatched. Both TRBC1 and TRBC2 were covered by a beta constant-region primer of two equimolar oligonucleotides. Ligated cDNA was amplified by four rounds of PCR with nested alpha and beta constant-region primers and SP2. TCRdb reprocessed the UMI-ligation and nested PCR reads via MiXCR and lists one record per CDR3 protein. The profile covers about 90,000 distinct CDR3 sequences, with about 11% appearing a single time and 0.12% to 0.15% taken by the ten largest. Details on this clonotype: Its antigen remains unidentified.

This clonotype originated in a human donor in good health. Material for sequencing was naive CD4+ T cells from blood. The rearrangement uses TRBV12-3 or TRBV12-4 and TRBJ2-5; 7 nucleotides line up with TRBD2. CDR3 amino acids: CASSLAQAGQGPRGTQYF. CDR3 coding DNA: TGTGCCAGCAGTTTAGCGCAAGCGGGGCAGGGACCGCGTGGGACCCAGTACTTC.